This T cell receptor (beta chain) was sequenced during a study of radiation and T cells in renal cell carcinoma. About the study: Nephrectomy followed 15 Gy stereotactic body radiation by 4 weeks. Study outcomes and limitations: In blood, top tumor clones expanded by 2 weeks, shrinking by 4.

Time point reported: blood 2 weeks post-SBRT. Stated treatment: 15 Gy SBRT to primary tumor, nephrectomy 4 weeks later. The tumor was a clear cell renal cell carcinoma. With respect to this clone: Its antigen remains unidentified.

Data came from immunoSEQ multiplex PCR; TCRdb stores just in-frame clones and leaves some out. This sample has some 130,000 clones, with about 81% found just once. This clonotype originated in a woman aged 55 to 70 with renal cell carcinoma. Sequences were derived from blood, sampled from a patient whose treatment included radiotherapy and nephrectomy.

For the CDR3, the DNA is TGCGCCAGCAGCCTCCAACAGGGGGCGGACACTGAAGCTTTCTTT. This gives the protein CASSLQQGADTEAFF. This chain links TRBV5-1 with TRBJ1-1; 9 bases match TRBD1. CDR3 size: 15 residues. J gave up 3 bases and V 4 bases, and 7 bases lay outside the gene matches. Germline CDR1 SGHRS, CDR2 YFSETQ.